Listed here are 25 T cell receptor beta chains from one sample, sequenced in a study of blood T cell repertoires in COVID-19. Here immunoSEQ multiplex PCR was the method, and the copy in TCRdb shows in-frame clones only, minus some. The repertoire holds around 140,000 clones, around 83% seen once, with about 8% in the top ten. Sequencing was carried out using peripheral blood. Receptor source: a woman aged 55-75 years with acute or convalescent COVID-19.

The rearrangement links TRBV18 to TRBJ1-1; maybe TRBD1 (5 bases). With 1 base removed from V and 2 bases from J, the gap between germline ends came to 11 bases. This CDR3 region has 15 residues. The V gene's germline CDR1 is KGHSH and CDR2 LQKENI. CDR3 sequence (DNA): TGTGCCAGCTCACCACTCGGGCAGGGTAACACTGAAGCTTTCTTT. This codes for CASSPLGQGNTEAFF.

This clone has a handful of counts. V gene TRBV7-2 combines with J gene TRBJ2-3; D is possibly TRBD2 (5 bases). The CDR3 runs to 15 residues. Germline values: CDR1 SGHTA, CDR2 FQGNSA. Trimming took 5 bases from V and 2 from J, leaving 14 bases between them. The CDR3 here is CASSLSGVDTDTQYF. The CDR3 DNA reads TGTGCCAGCAGCCTCTCCGGGGTTGACACAGATACGCAGTATTTT.

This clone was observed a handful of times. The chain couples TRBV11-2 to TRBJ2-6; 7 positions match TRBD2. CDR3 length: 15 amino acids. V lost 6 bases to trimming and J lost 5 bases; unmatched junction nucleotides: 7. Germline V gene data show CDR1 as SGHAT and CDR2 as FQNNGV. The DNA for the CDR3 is TGTGCCAGCAGGGGACTGCGGGGGAGGGCCAACGTCCTGACTTTC. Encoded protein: CASRGLRGRANVLTF. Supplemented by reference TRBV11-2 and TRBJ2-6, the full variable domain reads EAGVAQSPRYKIIEKRQSVAFWCNPISGHATLYWYQQILGQGPKLLIQFQNNGVVDDSQLPKDRFSAERLKGVDSTLKIQPAKLEDSAVYLCASRGLRGRANVLTFGAGSRLTVL.

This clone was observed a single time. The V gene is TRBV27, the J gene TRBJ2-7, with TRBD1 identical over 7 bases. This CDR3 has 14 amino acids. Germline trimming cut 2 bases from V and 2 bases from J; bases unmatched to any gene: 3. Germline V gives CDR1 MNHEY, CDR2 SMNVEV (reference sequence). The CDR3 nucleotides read TGTGCCAGCAGTTTAAGTCAGGGGGCCTACGAGCAGTACTTC. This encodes CASSLSQGAYEQYF.

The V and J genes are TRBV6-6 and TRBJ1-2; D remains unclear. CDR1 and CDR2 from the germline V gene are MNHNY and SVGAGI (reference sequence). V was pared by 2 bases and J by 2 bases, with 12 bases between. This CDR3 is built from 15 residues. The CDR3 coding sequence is TGTGCCAGCAGTTACCCCAGGATGGGCAACTATGGCTACACCTTC. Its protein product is CASSYPRMGNYGYTF.

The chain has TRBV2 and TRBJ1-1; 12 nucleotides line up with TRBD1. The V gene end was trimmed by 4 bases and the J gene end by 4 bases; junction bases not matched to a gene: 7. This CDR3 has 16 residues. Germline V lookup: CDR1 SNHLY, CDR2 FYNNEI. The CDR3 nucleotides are TGTGCCAGCAGTGGGGGGACAGGGGGCTGGGGCACTGAAGCTTTCTTT. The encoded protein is CASSGGTGGWGTEAFF.

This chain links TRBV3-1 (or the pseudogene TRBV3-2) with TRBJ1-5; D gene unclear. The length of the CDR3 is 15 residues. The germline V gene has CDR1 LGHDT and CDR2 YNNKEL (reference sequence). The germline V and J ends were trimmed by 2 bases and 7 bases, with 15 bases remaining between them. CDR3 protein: CASSQHPLSGQPQHF. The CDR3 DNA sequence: TGTGCCAGCAGCCAACACCCACTGAGCGGGCAGCCCCAGCATTTT.

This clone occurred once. CDR3 DNA sequence: TGTGCCACCAGCACTCCGGGACAGCCGGCCAATGAGCAGTTCTTC. Translation gives CATSTPGQPANEQFF. The chain joins TRBV15 to TRBJ2-1; 7 positions agree with TRBD1. The CDR3 length is 15 residues. The germline gives CDR1 LNHNV, CDR2 YYDKDF (reference sequence). Trimming cost V 4 bases and J 6 bases; bases outside gene matches: 9.

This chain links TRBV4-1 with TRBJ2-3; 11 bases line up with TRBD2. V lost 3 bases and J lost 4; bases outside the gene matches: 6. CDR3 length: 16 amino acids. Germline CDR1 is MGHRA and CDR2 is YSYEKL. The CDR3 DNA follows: TGCGCCAGCAGCCAGGCCGCGACTAGCGGGGCAGATACGCAGTATTTT. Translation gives CASSQAATSGADTQYF.

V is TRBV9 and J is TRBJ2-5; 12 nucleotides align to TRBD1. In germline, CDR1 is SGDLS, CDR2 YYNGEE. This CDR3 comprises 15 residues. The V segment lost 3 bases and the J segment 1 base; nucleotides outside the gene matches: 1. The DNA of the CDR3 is TGTGCCAGCAGCGCGGGACAGGGGGCCCAAGAGACCCAGTACTTC. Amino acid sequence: CASSAGQGAQETQYF.

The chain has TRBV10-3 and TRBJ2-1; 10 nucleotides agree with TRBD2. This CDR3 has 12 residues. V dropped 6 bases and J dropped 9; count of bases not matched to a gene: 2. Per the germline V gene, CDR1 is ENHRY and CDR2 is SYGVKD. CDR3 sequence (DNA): TGTGCCATCAGCCGACTAGCGGGTGAGCAGTTCTTC. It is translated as CAISRLAGEQFF.

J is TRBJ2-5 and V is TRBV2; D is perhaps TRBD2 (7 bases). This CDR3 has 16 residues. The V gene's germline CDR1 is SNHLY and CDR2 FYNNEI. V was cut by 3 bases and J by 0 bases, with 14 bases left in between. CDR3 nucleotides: TGTGCCAGCAGTGATGGTGCGGGGGCGTACCAAGAGACCCAGTACTTC. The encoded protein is CASSDGAGAYQETQYF.

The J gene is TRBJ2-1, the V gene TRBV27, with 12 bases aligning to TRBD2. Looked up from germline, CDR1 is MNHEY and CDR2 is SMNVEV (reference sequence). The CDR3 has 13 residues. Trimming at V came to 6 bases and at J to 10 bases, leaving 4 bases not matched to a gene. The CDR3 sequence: CASRTSGGREQFF. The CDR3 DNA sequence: TGTGCCAGCAGGACTAGCGGGGGACGCGAGCAGTTCTTC.

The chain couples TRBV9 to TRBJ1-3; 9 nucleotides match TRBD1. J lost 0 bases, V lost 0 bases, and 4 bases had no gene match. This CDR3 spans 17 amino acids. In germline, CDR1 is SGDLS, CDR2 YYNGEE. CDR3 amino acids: CASSVGGQGGSGNTIYF. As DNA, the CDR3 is TGTGCCAGCAGCGTAGGGGGACAGGGAGGCTCTGGAAACACCATATATTTT.

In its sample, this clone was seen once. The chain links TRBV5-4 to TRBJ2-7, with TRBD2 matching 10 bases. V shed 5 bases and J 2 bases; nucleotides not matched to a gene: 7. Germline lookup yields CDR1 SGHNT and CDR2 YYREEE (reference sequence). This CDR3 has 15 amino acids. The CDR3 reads CASRSSGGAAYEQYF. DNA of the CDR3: TGTGCCAGCAGATCTAGCGGGGGAGCGGCCTACGAGCAGTACTTC.

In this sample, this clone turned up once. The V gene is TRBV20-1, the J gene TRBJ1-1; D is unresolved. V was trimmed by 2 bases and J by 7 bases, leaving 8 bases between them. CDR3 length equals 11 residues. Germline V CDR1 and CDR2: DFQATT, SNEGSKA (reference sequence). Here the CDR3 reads CSARQTIEAFF. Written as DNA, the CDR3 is TGCAGTGCTAGACAGACAATTGAAGCTTTCTTT.

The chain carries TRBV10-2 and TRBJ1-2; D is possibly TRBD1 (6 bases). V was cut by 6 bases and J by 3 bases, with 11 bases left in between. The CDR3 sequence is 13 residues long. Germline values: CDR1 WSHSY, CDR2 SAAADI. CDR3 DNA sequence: TGCGCCAGCAGCAGACAGGTTGACTATGGCTACACCTTC. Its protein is CASSRQVDYGYTF.

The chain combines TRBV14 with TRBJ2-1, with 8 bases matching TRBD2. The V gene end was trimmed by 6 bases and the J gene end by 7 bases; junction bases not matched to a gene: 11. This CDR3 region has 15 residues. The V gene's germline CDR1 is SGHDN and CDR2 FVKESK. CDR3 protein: CASSLKAGVGNEQFF. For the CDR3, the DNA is TGTGCCAGCAGTCTAAAAGCGGGGGTTGGGAATGAGCAGTTCTTC.

The CDR3 protein is CASRGSLDSPLHF. The CDR3 region has the DNA TGTGCCAGCAGAGGGAGCTTGGATTCACCCCTCCACTTT. The chain is built from TRBV28 and TRBJ1-6; D call uncertain. This CDR3 region has 13 residues. Germline V gene data show CDR1 as MDHEN and CDR2 as SYDVKM. With 6 bases removed from V and 8 bases from J, the gap between germline ends came to 11 bases.

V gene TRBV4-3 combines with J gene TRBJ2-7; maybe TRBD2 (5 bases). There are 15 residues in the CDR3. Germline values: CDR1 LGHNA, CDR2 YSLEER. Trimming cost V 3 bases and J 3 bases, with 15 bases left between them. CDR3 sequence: CASSHRSGVGYEQYF. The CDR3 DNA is TGCGCCAGCAGCCACCGATCCGGGGTCGGCTACGAGCAGTACTTC.

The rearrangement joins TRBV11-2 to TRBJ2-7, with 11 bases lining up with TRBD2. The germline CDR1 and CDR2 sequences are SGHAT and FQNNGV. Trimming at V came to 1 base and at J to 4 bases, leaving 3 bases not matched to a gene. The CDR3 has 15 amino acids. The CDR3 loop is CASSLAGTSGYEQYF. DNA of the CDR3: TGTGCCAGCAGCTTAGCCGGGACTAGCGGTTACGAGCAGTACTTC. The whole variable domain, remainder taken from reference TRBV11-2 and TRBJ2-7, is EAGVAQSPRYKIIEKRQSVAFWCNPISGHATLYWYQQILGQGPKLLIQFQNNGVVDDSQLPKDRFSAERLKGVDSTLKIQPAKLEDSAVYLCASSLAGTSGYEQYFGPGTRLTVT.

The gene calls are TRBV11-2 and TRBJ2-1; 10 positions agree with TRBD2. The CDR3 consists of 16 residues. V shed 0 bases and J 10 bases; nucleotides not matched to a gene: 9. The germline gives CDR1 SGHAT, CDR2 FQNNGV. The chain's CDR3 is CASSLDLAGGGGEQFF. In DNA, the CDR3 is TGTGCCAGCAGCTTAGACTTAGCGGGGGGAGGTGGGGAGCAGTTCTTC. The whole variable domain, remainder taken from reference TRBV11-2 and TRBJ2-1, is EAGVAQSPRYKIIEKRQSVAFWCNPISGHATLYWYQQILGQGPKLLIQFQNNGVVDDSQLPKDRFSAERLKGVDSTLKIQPAKLEDSAVYLCASSLDLAGGGGEQFFGPGTRLTVL.

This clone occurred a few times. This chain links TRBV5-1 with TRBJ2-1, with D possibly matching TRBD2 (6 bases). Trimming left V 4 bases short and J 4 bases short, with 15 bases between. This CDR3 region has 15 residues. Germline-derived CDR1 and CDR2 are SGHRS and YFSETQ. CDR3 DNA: TGCGCCAGCAGCCATCGACGGGACTCTTACAATGAGCAGTTCTTC. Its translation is CASSHRRDSYNEQFF.

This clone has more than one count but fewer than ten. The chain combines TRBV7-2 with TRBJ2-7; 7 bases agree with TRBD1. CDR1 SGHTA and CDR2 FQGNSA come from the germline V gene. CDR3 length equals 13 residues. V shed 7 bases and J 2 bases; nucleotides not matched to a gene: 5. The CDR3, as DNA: TGTGCCAGCACTAACAGGGGCGCCTACGAGCAGTACTTC. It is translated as CASTNRGAYEQYF.

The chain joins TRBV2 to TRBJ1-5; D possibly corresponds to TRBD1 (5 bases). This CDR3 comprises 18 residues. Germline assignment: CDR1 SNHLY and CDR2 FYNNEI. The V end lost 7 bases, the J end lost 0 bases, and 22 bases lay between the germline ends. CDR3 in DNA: TGTGCCAGCACCTCCTCACGCAGGGATGGGTATAGCAATCAGCCCCAGCATTTT. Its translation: CASTSSRRDGYSNQPQHF.